The rows below give T cell receptor beta chains drawn from one sample of a study of cytomegalovirus exposure and HLA in healthy donors. This table comes from immunoSEQ multiplex PCR, and its TCRdb copy is limited to in-frame clones, with some not included. Of about 120,000 clones listed, 80% are singletons. Sequencing was done on a sample of PBMCs. Receptors were obtained from a man aged 25 to 40 in good health and CMV-seronegative. The CDR3 runs from the conserved cysteine through the conserved F or W. A D gene is named only where the DNA matches it firmly. The size of a clone is reported for some rows only, either as once, few or many, or as a class for expanded clones.

v_call,clone_size,d_call,j_call,cdr3_nt,cdr3_aa
TRBV15,NA,NA,TRBJ1-6,TGTGCCACCAGCAAGGACAGCCTTAATTCACCCCTCCACTTT,CATSKDSLNSPLHF
TRBV5-1,NA,NA,TRBJ2-7,TGCGCCAGCAGCTTGGGGGGCGGGGACTCCTACGAGCAGTACTTC,CASSLGGGDSYEQYF
TRBV30,once,NA,TRBJ1-5,TGTGCCTGGAGTGCGGCGCACGACAGGCCCCAGCATTTT,CAWSAAHDRPQHF
TRBV4-3,few,TRBD2,TRBJ2-3,TGCGCCAGCAGCCAAGAAAGAGCGGGGGGGCCGTCAGATACGCAGTATTTT,CASSQERAGGPSDTQYF
TRBV4-2,NA,NA,TRBJ1-3,TGTGCCAGCAGCCAGGCCGGGAACACCATATATTTT,CASSQAGNTIYF
TRBV11-2,NA,NA,TRBJ1-4,TGTGCCAGCAGCCCTTGGATTGACAGGTCTAATGAAAAACTGTTTTTT,CASSPWIDRSNEKLFF
TRBV28,NA,TRBD1,TRBJ2-6,TGTGCCAGCAGTTCCGGGACAGGCCCCTCTGGGGCCAACGTCCTGACTTTC,CASSSGTGPSGANVLTF
TRBV27,NA,NA,TRBJ2-4,TGTGCCAGCTACAACGGGACTCGTAAACACAGTCAGTACTTC,CASYNGTRKHSQYF
TRBV29-1,NA,NA,TRBJ2-3,TGCAGCGCCGCGGGGGATACGCAGTATTTT,CSAAGDTQYF
TRBV2,NA,NA,TRBJ2-7,TGTGCCAGCAGGGACAGTCCCTACGAGCAGTACTTC,CASRDSPYEQYF
TRBV7-2,NA,TRBD1,TRBJ1-2,TGTGCCAGCAGTTCGGGACAGGACTATGGCTACACCTTC,CASSSGQDYGYTF
TRBV2,NA,TRBD1,TRBJ1-6,TGTGCCAGCAGTGGGACAGGGGGTAATTCACCCCTCCACTTT,CASSGTGGNSPLHF
TRBV7-2,NA,NA,TRBJ2-7,TGTGCCAGCAGCTTAAACCCGGGAGAGCAGTACTTC,CASSLNPGEQYF
TRBV15,NA,NA,TRBJ1-4,TGTGCCACCGCCACAGCTTATAATGAAAAACTGTTTTTT,CATATAYNEKLFF
TRBV5-4,NA,TRBD1,TRBJ1-1,TGTGCCAGCAGCTTGGGACAGGGACTGAACACTGAAGCTTTCTTT,CASSLGQGLNTEAFF
TRBV6-5,NA,NA,TRBJ1-4,TGTGCCAGCAGTTATCGAGGGACTAATGAAAAACTGTTTTTT,CASSYRGTNEKLFF
TRBV7-2,NA,TRBD1,TRBJ1-5,TGTGCCAGCAGCTCCGGGACAGGGGCGGCGTATAGCAATCAGCCCCAGCATTTT,CASSSGTGAAYSNQPQHF
TRBV6-1,NA,NA,TRBJ2-3,TGTGCCAGCAGTAGGGGGTTTAGCACAGATACGCAGTATTTT,CASSRGFSTDTQYF
TRBV11-2,NA,NA,TRBJ1-3,TGTGCCAGCAGCTTGAGTATGGGAAACACCATATATTTT,CASSLSMGNTIYF
TRBV13,NA,NA,TRBJ2-3,TGTGCCAGCAGCTTAACAGGGCCTACGCAGTATTTT,CASSLTGPTQYF
TRBV18,NA,NA,TRBJ2-7,TGTGCCAGCTCACCCCGTGGCAGGGCCACCTCCTACGAGCAGTACTTC,CASSPRGRATSYEQYF
TRBV2,NA,NA,TRBJ2-2,TGTGCCAGCAAGTGGGAGACCGGGGAGCTGTTTTTT,CASKWETGELFF
TRBV9,NA,TRBD2,TRBJ2-3,TGTGCCAGCAGCGTAGGTGGCGGGGGGGAGTGGGATACGCAGTATTTT,CASSVGGGGEWDTQYF
TRBV19,NA,TRBD1,TRBJ2-3,TGTGCCAGTAGTGCACAGGGGAGCACAGATACGCAGTATTTT,CASSAQGSTDTQYF
TRBV11-2,NA,TRBD1,TRBJ2-1,TGTGCCAGCAGCTCTCCCGAGTGGGACAGGGAAATTTCCTACAATGAGCAGTTCTTC,CASSSPEWDREISYNEQFF
TRBV28,NA,TRBD1,TRBJ2-7,TGTGCCAGCAGTTTCATGGGACAGAGTGCCTACGAGCAGTACTTC,CASSFMGQSAYEQYF
TRBV27,NA,TRBD1,TRBJ2-1,TGTGCCAGCAGTCGACGGACAGGGGCAAATGAGCAGTTCTTC,CASSRRTGANEQFF
TRBV15,NA,TRBD1,TRBJ1-1,TGTGCCACCAGCAGAGGCGGTGGGACAGGGGCTGTGAACACTGAAGCTTTCTTT,CATSRGGGTGAVNTEAFF
TRBV5-1,once,TRBD2,TRBJ2-5,TGCGCCAGCAGCCGGGGACTAGCGCGTCAAGAGACCCAGTACTTC,CASSRGLARQETQYF
TRBV30,NA,TRBD2,TRBJ2-2,TGTGCCTGGAGTTATGGGGGGGACACCGGGGAGCTGTTTTTT,CAWSYGGDTGELFF
TRBV27,few,TRBD2,TRBJ2-7,TGTGCCTCCATGGGCGGGAGCTCCTACGAGCAGTACTTC,CASMGGSSYEQYF
TRBV18,NA,NA,TRBJ2-7,TGTGCCAGCTCATCGCTATCGGACAGCCAGTACTTC,CASSSLSDSQYF
TRBV6-5,NA,TRBD1,TRBJ1-1,TGTGCCAGCAGTGACAGGGGGAGTAGTGAAGCTTTCTTT,CASSDRGSSEAFF
TRBV10-1,NA,TRBD1,TRBJ2-1,TGCGCCAGCAGCCTCAGGGGGACGGTAAATGAGCAGTTCTTC,CASSLRGTVNEQFF
TRBV21-1,once,NA,TRBJ2-2,TGTGCCAGCAGCCTCCGGACAGATTGTCACACCGGGGAGCTGTTTTTT,CASSLRTDCHTGELFF
TRBV10-2,NA,TRBD2,TRBJ2-3,TGCGCCAGCAGGGGACTAGCGGGGGGCACAGATACGCAGTATTTT,CASRGLAGGTDTQYF
TRBV9,NA,NA,TRBJ2-2,TGTGCCAGCGGTCCAGGGGTGGACGCCGGGGAGCTGTTTTTT,CASGPGVDAGELFF
TRBV4-2,once,TRBD1,TRBJ1-3,TGTGCCAGCAGCCGCAGAGCGGGACAGGGGCTTACCGGGTCCTCTGGAAACACCATATATTTT,CASSRRAGQGLTGSSGNTIYF
TRBV5-1,NA,TRBD1,TRBJ1-1,TGCGCCAGCAGCTTGGGGGGGGGACAGGGGGATGAGACTGAAGCTTTCTTT,CASSLGGGQGDETEAFF
TRBV9,NA,NA,TRBJ1-1,TGTGCCAGCAGCCCCCCGGGGGGGGGTTCTAACACTGAAGCTTTCTTT,CASSPPGGGSNTEAFF
TRBV5-5,NA,TRBD1,TRBJ1-5,TGTGCCAGCAGCTTGATTATAGGACAGGATCAGCCCCAGCATTTT,CASSLIIGQDQPQHF
TRBV2,NA,NA,TRBJ2-7,TGTGCCAGCAGTCGGGACAACTACGAGCAGTACTTC,CASSRDNYEQYF
TRBV5-6,NA,TRBD2,TRBJ2-1,TGTGCCAGCAGCTTGGGGACTAGCTACAATGAGCAGTTCTTC,CASSLGTSYNEQFF
TRBV7-2,NA,NA,TRBJ1-3,TGTGCCAGCAGCTTCACAGTCCCAAGCTCTGGAAACACCATATATTTT,CASSFTVPSSGNTIYF
TRBV11-2,NA,TRBD2,TRBJ2-3,TGTGCCAGCAGCTTGGGAGGGATCCACACAGATACGCAGTATTTT,CASSLGGIHTDTQYF
TRBV30,NA,NA,TRBJ1-1,TGTGCCTGGAGTGTATGGGGGACAAGGATGAACACTGAAGCTTTCTTT,CAWSVWGTRMNTEAFF
TRBV10-1,NA,NA,TRBJ1-1,TGCGCCAGCAGACCCGGAGGGGCGAACACTGAAGCTTTCTTT,CASRPGGANTEAFF
TRBV15,NA,TRBD2,TRBJ2-7,TGTGCCACCAGTACCCCTAGCGGGGGGTTTTACGAGCAGTACTTC,CATSTPSGGFYEQYF
TRBV15,NA,NA,TRBJ2-2,TGTGCCACCAGCATACAACAGGGTTTTGGGGAGCTGTTTTTT,CATSIQQGFGELFF
TRBV28,NA,TRBD1,TRBJ1-5,TGTGCCAGCAGGGCAGGGGGCCGAAGCAATCAGCCCCAGCATTTT,CASRAGGRSNQPQHF
TRBV4-1,once,NA,TRBJ2-5,TGCGCCAGCAGCCAGGTGATAACAGGGCTCCCTCCCCAAGAGACCCAGTACTTC,CASSQVITGLPPQETQYF
TRBV4-1,NA,TRBD1,TRBJ1-5,TGCGCCAGCAGCGCTCCGGGACAGGGACCTCAGCCCCAGCATTTT,CASSAPGQGPQPQHF
TRBV14,once,NA,TRBJ1-1,TGTGCCAGCAGCCTTGACAGGGAAGCTTTCTTT,CASSLDREAFF